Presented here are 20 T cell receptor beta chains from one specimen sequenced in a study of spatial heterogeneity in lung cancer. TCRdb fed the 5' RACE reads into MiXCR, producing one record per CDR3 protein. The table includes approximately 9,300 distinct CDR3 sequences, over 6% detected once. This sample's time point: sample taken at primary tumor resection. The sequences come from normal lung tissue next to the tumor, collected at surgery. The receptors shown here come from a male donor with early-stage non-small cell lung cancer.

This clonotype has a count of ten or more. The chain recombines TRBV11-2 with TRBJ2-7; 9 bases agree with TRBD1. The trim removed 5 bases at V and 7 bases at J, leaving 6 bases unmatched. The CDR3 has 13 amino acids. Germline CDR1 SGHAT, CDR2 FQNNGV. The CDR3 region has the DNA TGTGCCAGCAGCCCCGGGACAGGGCGGGAGCAGTACTTC. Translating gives CASSPGTGREQYF.

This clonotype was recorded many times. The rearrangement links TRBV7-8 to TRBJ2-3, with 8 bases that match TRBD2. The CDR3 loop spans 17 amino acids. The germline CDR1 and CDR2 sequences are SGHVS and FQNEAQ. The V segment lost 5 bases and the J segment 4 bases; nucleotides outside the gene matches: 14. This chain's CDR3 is CASSGRVAGYRADTQYF. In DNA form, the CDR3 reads TGTGCCAGCAGCGGGAGGGTAGCGGGATATCGGGCAGATACGCAGTATTTT. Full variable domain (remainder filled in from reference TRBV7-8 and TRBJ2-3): GAGVSQSPRYKVAKRGQDVALRCDPISGHVSLFWYQQALGQGPEFLTYFQNEAQLDKSGLPSDRFFAERPEGSVSTLKIQRTQQEDSAVYLCASSGRVAGYRADTQYFGPGTRLTVL.

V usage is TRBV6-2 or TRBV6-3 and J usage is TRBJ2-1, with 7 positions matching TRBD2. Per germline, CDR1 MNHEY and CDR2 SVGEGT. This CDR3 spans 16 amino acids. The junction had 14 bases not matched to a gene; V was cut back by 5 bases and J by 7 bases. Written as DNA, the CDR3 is TGTGCCAGCAGTGACCCTCTAGCGGTTAGAGGGAATGAGCAGTTCTTC. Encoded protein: CASSDPLAVRGNEQFF.

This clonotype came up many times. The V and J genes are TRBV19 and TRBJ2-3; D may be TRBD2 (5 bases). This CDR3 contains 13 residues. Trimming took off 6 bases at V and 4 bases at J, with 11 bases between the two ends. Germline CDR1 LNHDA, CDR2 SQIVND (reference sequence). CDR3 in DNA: TGTGCCAGTAGAGGCGGGCGCCCAGATACGCAGTATTTT. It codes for CASRGGRPDTQYF. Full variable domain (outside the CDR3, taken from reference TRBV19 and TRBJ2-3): DGGITQSPKYLFRKEGQNVTLSCEQNLNHDAMYWYRQDPGQGLRLIYYSQIVNDFQKGDIAEGYSVSREKKESFPLTVTSAQKNPTAFYLCASRGGRPDTQYFGPGTRLTVL.

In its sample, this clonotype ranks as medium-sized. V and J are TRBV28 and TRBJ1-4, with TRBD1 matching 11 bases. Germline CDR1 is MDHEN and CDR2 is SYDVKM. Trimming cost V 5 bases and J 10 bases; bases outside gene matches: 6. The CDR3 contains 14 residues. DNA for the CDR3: TGTGCCAGCAGTGGACCGGGACAGGGGGGAAAACTGTTTTTT. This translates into CASSGPGQGGKLFF. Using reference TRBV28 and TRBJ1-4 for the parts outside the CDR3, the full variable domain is DVKVTQSSRYLVKRTGEKVFLECVQDMDHENMFWYRQDPGLGLRLIYFSYDVKMKEKGDIPEGYSVSREKKERFSLILESASTNQTSMYLCASSGPGQGGKLFFGSGTQLSVL.

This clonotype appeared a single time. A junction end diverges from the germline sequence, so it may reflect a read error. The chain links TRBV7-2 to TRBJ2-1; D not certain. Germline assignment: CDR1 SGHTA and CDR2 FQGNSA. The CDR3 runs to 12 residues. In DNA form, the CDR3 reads TGTGCCAGCAGCTTAGTTCGCCAAGGACGGAAATTC. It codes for CASSLVRQGRKF. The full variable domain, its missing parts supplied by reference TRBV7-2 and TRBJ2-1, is GAGVSQSPSNKVTEKGKDVELRCDPISGHTALYWYRQSLGQGLEFLIYFQGNSAPDKSGLPSDRFSAERTGGSVSTLTIQRTQQEDSAVYLCASSLVRQGRKFGPGTRLTVL.

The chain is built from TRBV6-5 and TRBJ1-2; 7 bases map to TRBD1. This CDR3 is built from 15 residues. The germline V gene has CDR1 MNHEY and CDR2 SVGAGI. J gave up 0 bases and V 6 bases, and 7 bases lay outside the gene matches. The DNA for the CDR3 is TGTGCCAGCAGCGGACAGGCGGCCACTAACTATGGCTACACCTTC. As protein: CASSGQAATNYGYTF.

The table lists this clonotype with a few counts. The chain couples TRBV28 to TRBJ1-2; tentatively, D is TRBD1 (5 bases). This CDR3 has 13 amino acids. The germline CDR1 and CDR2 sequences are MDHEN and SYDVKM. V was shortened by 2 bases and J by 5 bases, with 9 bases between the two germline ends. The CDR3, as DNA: TGTGCCAGCAGTTTAACCGACAGATATGGCTACACCTTC. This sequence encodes CASSLTDRYGYTF.

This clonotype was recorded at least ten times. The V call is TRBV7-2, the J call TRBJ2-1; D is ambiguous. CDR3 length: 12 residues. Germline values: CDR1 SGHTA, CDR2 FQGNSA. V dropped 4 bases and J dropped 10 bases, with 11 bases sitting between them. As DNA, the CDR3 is TGTGCCAGCAGCTCACTTGGCGCGGAGCAGTTCTTC. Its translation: CASSSLGAEQFF.

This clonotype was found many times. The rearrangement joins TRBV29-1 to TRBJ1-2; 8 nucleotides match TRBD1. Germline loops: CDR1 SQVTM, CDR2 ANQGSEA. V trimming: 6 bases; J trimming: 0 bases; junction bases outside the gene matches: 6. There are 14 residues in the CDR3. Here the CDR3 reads CSVHQQGANYGYTF. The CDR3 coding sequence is TGCAGCGTACACCAACAGGGGGCTAACTATGGCTACACCTTC.

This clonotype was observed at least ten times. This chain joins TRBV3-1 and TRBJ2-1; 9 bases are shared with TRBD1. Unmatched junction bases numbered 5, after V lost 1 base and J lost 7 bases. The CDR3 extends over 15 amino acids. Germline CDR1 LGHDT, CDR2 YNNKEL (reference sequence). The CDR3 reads CASSQVDRGWNEQFF. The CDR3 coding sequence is TGTGCCAGCAGCCAAGTGGACAGGGGATGGAATGAGCAGTTCTTC.

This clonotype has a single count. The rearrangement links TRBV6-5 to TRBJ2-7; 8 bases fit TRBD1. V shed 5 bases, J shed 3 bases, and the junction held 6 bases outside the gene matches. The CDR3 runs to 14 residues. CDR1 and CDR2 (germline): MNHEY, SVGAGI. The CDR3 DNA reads TGTGCCAGCAGTGGGGACAGGTACGGCTACGAGCAGTACTTC. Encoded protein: CASSGDRYGYEQYF.

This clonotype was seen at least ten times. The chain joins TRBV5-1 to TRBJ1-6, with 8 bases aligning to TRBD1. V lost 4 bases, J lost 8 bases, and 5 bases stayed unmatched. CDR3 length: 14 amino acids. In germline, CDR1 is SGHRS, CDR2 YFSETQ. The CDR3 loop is CASSPTGADSPLHF. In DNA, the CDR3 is TGCGCCAGCAGCCCGACAGGGGCTGATTCACCCCTCCACTTT.

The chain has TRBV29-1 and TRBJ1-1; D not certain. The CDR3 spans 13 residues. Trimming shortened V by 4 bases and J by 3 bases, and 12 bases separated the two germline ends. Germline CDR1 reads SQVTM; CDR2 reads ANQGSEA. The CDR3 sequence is CSVVRRLDTEAFF. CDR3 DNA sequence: TGCAGCGTTGTTAGGAGACTTGACACTGAAGCTTTCTTT.

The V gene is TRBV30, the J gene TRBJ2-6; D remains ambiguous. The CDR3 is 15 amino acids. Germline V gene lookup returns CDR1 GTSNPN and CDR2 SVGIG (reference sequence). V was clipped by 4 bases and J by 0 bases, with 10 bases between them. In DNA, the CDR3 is TGTGCCTGGAAGCCAACAGCCTCTGGGGCCAACGTCCTGACTTTC. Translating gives CAWKPTASGANVLTF.

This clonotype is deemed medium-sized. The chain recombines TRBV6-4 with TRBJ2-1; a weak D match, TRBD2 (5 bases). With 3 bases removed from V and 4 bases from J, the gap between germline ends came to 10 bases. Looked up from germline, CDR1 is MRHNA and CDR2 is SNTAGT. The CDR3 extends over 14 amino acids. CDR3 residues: CASSEGGRYNEQFF. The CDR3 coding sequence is TGTGCCAGCAGTGAGGGCGGGCGTTACAATGAGCAGTTCTTC.

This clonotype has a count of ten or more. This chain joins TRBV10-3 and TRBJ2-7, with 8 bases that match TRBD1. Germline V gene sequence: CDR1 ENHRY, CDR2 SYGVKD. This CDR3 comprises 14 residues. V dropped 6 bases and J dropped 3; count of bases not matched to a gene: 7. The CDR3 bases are TGTGCCATCAGGACGGACAGGGTTGGCTACGAGCAGTACTTC. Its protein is CAIRTDRVGYEQYF.

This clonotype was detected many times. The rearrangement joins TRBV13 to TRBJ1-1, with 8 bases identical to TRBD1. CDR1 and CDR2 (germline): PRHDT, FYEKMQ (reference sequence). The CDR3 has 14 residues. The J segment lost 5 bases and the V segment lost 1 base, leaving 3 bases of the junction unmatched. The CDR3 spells CASSLEDRETEAFF. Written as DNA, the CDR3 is TGTGCCAGCAGCTTAGAGGACAGGGAAACTGAAGCTTTCTTT.

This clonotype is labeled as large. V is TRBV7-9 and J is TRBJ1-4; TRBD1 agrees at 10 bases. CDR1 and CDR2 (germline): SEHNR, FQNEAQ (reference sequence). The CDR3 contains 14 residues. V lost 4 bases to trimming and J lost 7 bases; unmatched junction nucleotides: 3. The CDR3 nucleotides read TGTGCCAGCAGCTATGGACAGGGGGTTGAAAAACTGTTTTTT. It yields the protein CASSYGQGVEKLFF.

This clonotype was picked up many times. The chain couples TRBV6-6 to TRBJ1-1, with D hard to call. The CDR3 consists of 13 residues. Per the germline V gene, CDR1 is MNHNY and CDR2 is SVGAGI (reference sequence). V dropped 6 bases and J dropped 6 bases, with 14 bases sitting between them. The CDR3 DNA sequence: TGTGCCAGCAGGCGTCTGACCGCAGCTGAAGCTTTCTTT. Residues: CASRRLTAAEAFF.